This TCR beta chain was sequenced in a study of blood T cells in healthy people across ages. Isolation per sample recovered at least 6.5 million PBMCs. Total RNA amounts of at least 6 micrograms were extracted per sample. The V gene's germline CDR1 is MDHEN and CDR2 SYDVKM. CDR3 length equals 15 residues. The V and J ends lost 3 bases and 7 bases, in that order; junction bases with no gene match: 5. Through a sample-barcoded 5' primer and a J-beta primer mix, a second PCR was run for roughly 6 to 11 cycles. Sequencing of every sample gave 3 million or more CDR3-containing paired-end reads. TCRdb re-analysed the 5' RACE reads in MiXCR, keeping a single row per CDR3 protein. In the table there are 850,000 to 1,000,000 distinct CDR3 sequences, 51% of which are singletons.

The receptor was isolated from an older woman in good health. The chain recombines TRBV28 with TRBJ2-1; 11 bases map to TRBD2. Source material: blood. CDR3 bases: TGTGCCAGCAGTTTGCGGGCTAGCGGGAGGAATGAGCAGTTCTTC. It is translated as CASSLRASGRNEQFF.